A single sample is the source of the 27 T cell receptor beta chains below, sequenced in a study of shared clonotypes between healthy human individuals. Sequenced by immunoSEQ multiplex PCR; TCRdb stores in-frame clones only, minus some. The table has roughly 700,000 clones, less than 85% seen once. The sample comprised memory CD4+ T cells sorted from blood. Described subset: CD45RA-negative fraction. The source is a woman in her 30s in good health.

CDR3 loop: CSVEELPNGQQFF. Here the CDR3 DNA reads TGCAGCGTTGAAGAACTCCCCAACGGGCAGCAGTTCTTC. This chain joins TRBV29-1 and TRBJ2-1; D call uncertain. V lost 0 bases and J 11 bases, leaving 14 bases between the germline ends. This CDR3 is 13 amino acids long. Germline-derived CDR1 and CDR2 are SQVTM and ANQGSEA.

This sequence joins TRBV5-1 and TRBJ2-7; possible D gene TRBD2, 6 bases. The CDR3 has 14 amino acids. From germline, CDR1 is SGHRS and CDR2 YFSETQ. The ends were cut back, 0 bases at V and 9 bases at J, with 16 bases in the middle. The CDR3 sequence is CASSLDGQGGSQYF. CDR3 DNA: TGCGCCAGCAGCTTGGATGGCCAGGGAGGATCGCAGTACTTC.

This clone was picked up a small number of times. CDR3 bases: TGTGCCAGTAAACAGGGCGGAAACACCATATATTTT. This gives the protein CASKQGGNTIYF. The rearrangement joins TRBV6-6 to TRBJ1-3; weak D call: TRBD1 (6 bases). From germline, CDR1 is MNHNY and CDR2 SVGAGI (reference sequence). This CDR3 contains 12 residues. The ends were cut back, 9 bases at V and 4 bases at J, with 10 bases in the middle.

The chain links TRBV6-6 to TRBJ1-3, with TRBD1 matching 7 bases. J gave up 0 bases and V 7 bases, and 6 bases lay outside the gene matches. The germline gives CDR1 MNHNY, CDR2 SVGAGI (reference sequence). The CDR3 has 15 amino acids. The DNA of the CDR3 is TGTGCCAGCACCAAGGGGGCTAGCTCTGGAAACACCATATATTTT. Encoded protein: CASTKGASSGNTIYF.

This clone was found a few times. The rearrangement joins TRBV28 to TRBJ1-4, with 8 bases that match TRBD1. The CDR3 sequence is 14 residues long. V dropped 7 bases and J dropped 7; count of bases not matched to a gene: 8. Germline-derived CDR1 and CDR2 are MDHEN and SYDVKM. The CDR3 region has the DNA TGTGCCAGCAAAACGTACAGGGGGGGTGAAAAACTGTTTTTT. Translation gives CASKTYRGGEKLFF.

This clone came up a few times. The CDR3 DNA reads TGCGCCAGCAGCTTGGGACAGGGGGCGAGGGAGCCCCAGCATTTT. This translates into CASSLGQGAREPQHF. The J gene is TRBJ1-5, the V gene TRBV5-1; 10 bases match TRBD1. In germline, CDR1 is SGHRS, CDR2 YFSETQ. The ends lost 0 bases at V and 8 bases at J; junction bases unmatched: 5. The CDR3 loop spans 15 amino acids.

The chain uses TRBV5-5 and TRBJ1-3; no definite D call. Germline-derived CDR1 and CDR2 are SGHKS and YYEKEE (reference sequence). The CDR3 covers 11 residues. V lost 6 bases to trimming and J lost 4 bases, with 5 bases between them. This CDR3 reads CASNAGNTIYF. The DNA of the CDR3 is TGTGCCAGCAACGCAGGAAACACCATATATTTT.

This chain joins TRBV10-3 and TRBJ2-7; 12 positions agree with TRBD1. The germline CDR1 and CDR2 sequences are ENHRY and SYGVKD. After removal of 5 bases from V and 5 bases from J, the junction contained 10 bases not matched to a gene. This CDR3 is built from 16 residues. CDR3 protein: CAISPGTGGAKNEQYF. The CDR3 DNA reads as TGTGCCATCAGTCCCGGGACAGGGGGCGCAAAGAACGAGCAGTACTTC.

This chain connects TRBV29-1 to TRBJ1-1; TRBD1 matches at 8 bases. V trimming: 6 bases; J trimming: 0 bases; junction bases outside the gene matches: 15. This CDR3 is 17 amino acids long. The germline gives CDR1 SQVTM, CDR2 ANQGSEA. The CDR3 sequence: CSVTLTGGGGMNTEAFF. The DNA for the CDR3 is TGCAGCGTAACTCTTACAGGGGGAGGAGGGATGAACACTGAAGCTTTCTTT.

V is TRBV7-9 and J is TRBJ2-3; 9 bases agree with TRBD1. The CDR3 runs to 15 residues. The V and J ends lost 3 bases and 2 bases, in that order; junction bases with no gene match: 3. Germline CDR1 reads SEHNR; CDR2 reads FQNEAQ (reference sequence). The CDR3 spells CASSFGQGNTDTQYF. For the CDR3, the DNA is TGTGCCAGCAGCTTTGGACAGGGGAACACAGATACGCAGTATTTT.

V gene TRBV5-4 combines with J gene TRBJ1-2; 12 bases fit TRBD1. There are 16 residues in the CDR3. V was clipped by 4 bases and J by 7 bases; unmatched bases: 11. Germline assignment: CDR1 SGHNT and CDR2 YYREEE (reference sequence). The CDR3 spells CASSAGTGGRFGGYTF. The DNA of the CDR3 is TGTGCCAGCAGCGCCGGGACAGGGGGCAGGTTTGGTGGCTACACCTTC. Full variable domain (remainder filled in from reference TRBV5-4 and TRBJ1-2): ETGVTQSPTHLIKTRGQQVTLRCSSQSGHNTVSWYQQALGQGPQFIFQYYREEENGRGNFPPRFSGLQFPNYSSELNVNALELDDSALYLCASSAGTGGRFGGYTFGSGTRLTVV.

V is TRBV7-6 and J is TRBJ1-5; D gene ambiguous. The V end was cut by 5 bases, the J end by 5 bases, with 10 bases between. CDR3 size: 13 residues. Germline V gene data show CDR1 as SGHVS and CDR2 as FNYEAQ. CDR3 protein: CASSMYEDQPQHF. The CDR3 DNA reads as TGTGCCAGCAGCATGTACGAGGATCAGCCCCAGCATTTT.

The gene calls are TRBV27 and TRBJ2-1; 7 nucleotides match TRBD1. V lost 0 bases to trimming and J lost 9 bases; unmatched junction nucleotides: 8. From germline, CDR1 is MNHEY and CDR2 SMNVEV (reference sequence). The CDR3 loop spans 15 amino acids. CDR3 region: CASSLSPGQFSEQFF. In DNA, the CDR3 is TGTGCCAGCAGTTTATCCCCGGGACAGTTCAGTGAGCAGTTCTTC.

Of note for this clone: The same CDR3 arises from other DNA sequences in this sample as well. The chain has TRBV5-1 and TRBJ2-2, with D possibly called TRBD1 or TRBD2 (7 bases each). CDR1 is SGHRS and CDR2 is YFSETQ in the germline V gene. The CDR3 is 15 amino acids. V was shortened by 4 bases and J by 1 base, with 11 bases between the two germline ends. The CDR3 nucleotides are TGCGCCAGCAGCAGCGGGACAGAGAACACCGGGGAGCTGTTTTTT. Amino acids: CASSSGTENTGELFF.

The chain uses TRBV19 and TRBJ1-1; a weak D match, TRBD1 (6 bases). V was shortened by 6 bases and J by 5 bases, with 13 bases between the two germline ends. This CDR3 is built from 13 residues. In germline, CDR1 is LNHDA, CDR2 SQIVND (reference sequence). The CDR3 DNA is TGTGCCAGTAGGCTGGACAGAAGTACTGAAGCTTTCTTT. Amino acids: CASRLDRSTEAFF. Looking up the rest from reference TRBV19 and TRBJ1-1 gives the full variable domain: DGGITQSPKYLFRKEGQNVTLSCEQNLNHDAMYWYRQDPGQGLRLIYYSQIVNDFQKGDIAEGYSVSREKKESFPLTVTSAQKNPTAFYLCASRLDRSTEAFFGQGTRLTVV.

This clone was recorded only once. The same CDR3 arises from other DNA sequences in this sample as well. The rearrangement uses TRBV5-1 and TRBJ2-7; D is unclear. V shed 5 bases and J shed 4 bases, with 7 bases lying between them. The germline V gene has CDR1 SGHRS and CDR2 YFSETQ. This CDR3 spans 11 amino acids. The CDR3 region is CASRSEYEQYF. Written as DNA, the CDR3 is TGCGCCAGCAGATCCGAATACGAGCAGTACTTC.

The genes are TRBV11-2 and TRBJ2-7; perhaps TRBD1 as D (6 bases). The V gene's germline CDR1 is SGHAT and CDR2 FQNNGV. V was trimmed by 1 base and J by 2 bases, leaving 9 bases between them. The CDR3 is 14 residues long. This CDR3 reads CASSLVQGAYEQYF. The DNA for the CDR3 is TGTGCCAGCAGCTTAGTACAGGGCGCCTACGAGCAGTACTTC.

The gene calls are TRBV5-8 and TRBJ1-2; D is unresolved. Trimming removed 2 bases from V and 2 bases from J, with 7 bases in between. The CDR3 contains 13 residues. Germline values: CDR1 SGHTS, CDR2 YDEGEE. The CDR3 loop reads CASSFRGNYGYTF. CDR3 nucleotide sequence: TGTGCCAGCAGCTTTCGGGGAAACTATGGCTACACCTTC.

The CDR3 protein is CASSPREEGAEQYF. The CDR3 DNA reads TGTGCCAGCTCACCTCGGGAGGAGGGCGCCGAGCAGTACTTC. The chain recombines TRBV18 with TRBJ2-7; 7 nucleotides agree with TRBD2. The CDR3 spans 14 residues. Germline CDR1 is KGHSH and CDR2 is LQKENI. J was trimmed by 6 bases and V by 3 bases; bases with no gene match: 8.

This clone was seen at least ten times. Other nucleotide sequences in the sample specify the same CDR3. The chain employs TRBV30 and TRBJ2-7; 11 bases are shared with TRBD2. Looked up from germline, CDR1 is GTSNPN and CDR2 is SVGIG (reference sequence). J lost 0 bases, V lost 1 base, and 5 bases had no gene match. CDR3 length: 16 amino acids. The CDR3 DNA sequence: TGTGCCTGGAGTGGGACTAGCGGGCGTAGCTCCTACGAGCAGTACTTC. It translates to CAWSGTSGRSSYEQYF.

The count of this clone is one. This chain joins TRBV18 and TRBJ2-6; D might be TRBD1 (5 bases). The CDR3 is 17 residues long. With 3 bases removed from V and 1 base from J, the gap between germline ends came to 13 bases. Germline V gene lookup returns CDR1 KGHSH and CDR2 LQKENI. CDR3 DNA sequence: TGTGCCAGCTCACCCAACTATTCAGGGTCTGGGGCCAACGTCCTGACTTTC. It codes for CASSPNYSGSGANVLTF.

The chain recombines TRBV28 with TRBJ2-7; possibly TRBD1 or TRBD2 for D (6 bases each). The germline V gene encodes CDR1 MDHEN and CDR2 SYDVKM. The CDR3 runs to 13 residues. The V end lost 10 bases, the J end lost 5 bases, and 18 bases lay between the germline ends. The CDR3 DNA reads as TGTGCCACCAGGCCCGGGGGCAGCCACGAGCAGTACTTC. This codes for CATRPGGSHEQYF. The full variable domain, with the rest looked up from reference TRBV28 and TRBJ2-7, is DVKVTQSSRYLVKRTGEKVFLECVQDMDHENMFWYRQDPGLGLRLIYFSYDVKMKEKGDIPEGYSVSREKKERFSLILESASTNQTSMYLCATRPGGSHEQYFGPGTRLTVT.

This clone was observed a few times. The rearrangement links TRBV7-8 to TRBJ2-7; the D gene is possibly TRBD2 (5 bases). The germline V gene encodes CDR1 SGHVS and CDR2 FQNEAQ. The V end lost 2 bases, the J end lost 5 bases, and 16 bases lay between the germline ends. The CDR3 is 15 amino acids. This chain's CDR3 is CASSLLRGDKDEQYF. The CDR3, as DNA: TGTGCCAGCAGCTTATTACGGGGAGATAAGGACGAGCAGTACTTC.

This clone was recorded at least ten times. The chain combines TRBV11-2 with TRBJ2-1, with 10 bases aligning to TRBD1. This CDR3 is built from 15 residues. J lost 8 bases, V lost 4 bases, and 8 bases had no gene match. CDR1 SGHAT and CDR2 FQNNGV come from the germline V gene. DNA of the CDR3: TGTGCCAGCAGCTCCGGGACAGGGGTCTTGGATGAGCAGTTCTTC. Its translation is CASSSGTGVLDEQFF. Drawing the rest from reference TRBV11-2 and TRBJ2-1, the complete variable domain is EAGVAQSPRYKIIEKRQSVAFWCNPISGHATLYWYQQILGQGPKLLIQFQNNGVVDDSQLPKDRFSAERLKGVDSTLKIQPAKLEDSAVYLCASSSGTGVLDEQFFGPGTRLTVL.

The chain employs TRBV10-2 and TRBJ2-7, with D possibly TRBD2 on 6 matching bases. In germline, CDR1 is WSHSY, CDR2 SAAADI. V was clipped by 11 bases and J by 1 base, with 21 bases between them. The CDR3 sequence is 15 residues long. CDR3 nucleotide sequence: TGCGCCGCATCCGGGAGTAAGAAAGAGTCCTACGAGCAGTACTTC. Protein: CAASGSKKESYEQYF.

Comment on this clone: Possible read error: a much larger clone is one base away. The rearrangement uses TRBV11-3 and TRBJ2-1; 7 bases align to TRBD2. This CDR3 has 14 residues. CDR1 and CDR2 (germline): SGHNT, YENEEA. The V segment lost 1 base and the J segment 5 bases; nucleotides outside the gene matches: 2. The CDR3 DNA sequence: TGTGCCAGCAGCTTAGGCGGGAGAAACAATGAGCAGTTCTTC. Translated: CASSLGGRNNEQFF. The full variable domain, in which reference TRBV11-3 and TRBJ2-1 provide the parts outside the CDR3, is EAGVVQSPRYKIIEKKQPVAFWCNPISGHNTLYWYLQNLGQGPELLIRYENEEAVDDSQLPKDRFSAERLKGVDSTLKIQPAELGDSAVYLCASSLGGRNNEQFFGPGTRLTVL.

V gene TRBV6-5 combines with J gene TRBJ1-1, with 10 bases aligning to TRBD1. CDR1 is MNHEY, CDR2 SVGAGI, per germline. V gave up 2 bases and J gave up 5 bases; unmatched junction bases: 2. The CDR3 loop spans 14 amino acids. The CDR3 bases are TGTGCCAGCAGTTACGAGGACAGGGGGACTGAAGCTTTCTTT. Protein product: CASSYEDRGTEAFF.